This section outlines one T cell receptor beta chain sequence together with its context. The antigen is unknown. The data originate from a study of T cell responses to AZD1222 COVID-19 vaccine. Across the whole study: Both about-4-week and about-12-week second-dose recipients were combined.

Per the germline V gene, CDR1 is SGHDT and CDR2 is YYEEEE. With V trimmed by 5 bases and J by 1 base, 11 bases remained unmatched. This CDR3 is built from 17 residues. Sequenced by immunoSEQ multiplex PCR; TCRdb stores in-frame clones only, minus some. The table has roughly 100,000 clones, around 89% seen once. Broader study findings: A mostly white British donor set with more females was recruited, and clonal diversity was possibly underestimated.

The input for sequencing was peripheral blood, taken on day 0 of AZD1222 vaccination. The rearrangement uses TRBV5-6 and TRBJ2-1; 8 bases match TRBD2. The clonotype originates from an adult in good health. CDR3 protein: CASRSRVSGDSYNEQFF. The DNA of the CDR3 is TGTGCCAGCAGGTCAAGAGTTAGCGGGGATTCCTACAATGAGCAGTTCTTC.